These T cell receptor beta chains were read from a single sample in a study of T cell responses to AZD1222 COVID-19 vaccine. The assay was immunoSEQ multiplex PCR, and TCRdb's table has in-frame clones only and misses some. The table lists just over 150,000 clones, 87% of them singletons, with about 9% in the top ten. The starting material was peripheral blood, obtained 28 days after the second AZD1222 dose. Receptors were obtained from an adult who received the AZD1222 COVID-19 vaccine. Both conserved end residues are part of each CDR3. The D gene is left open where the match is weak. Clone sizes are given selectively: once, few, many, or a class where the clone is expanded.

clone_size: NA; d_call: NA; j_call: TRBJ2-7; cdr3_length: 14; v_call: TRBV6-6; cdr3_nt: TGTGCCAGCAGTTTGGCATCAGGGCAATCGGGGCAGTACTTC; cdr3_aa: CASSLASGQSGQYF
clone_size: NA; d_call: NA; j_call: TRBJ2-2; cdr3_length: 14; v_call: TRBV19; cdr3_nt: TGTGCCAGTTCGGGACAACCGAACACCGGGGAGCTGTTTTTT; cdr3_aa: CASSGQPNTGELFF
clone_size: NA; d_call: TRBD2; j_call: TRBJ2-1; cdr3_length: 14; v_call: TRBV28; cdr3_nt: TGTGCCAGCAGTTTATCGGGGACTAGCGAGGAGCAGTTCTTC; cdr3_aa: CASSLSGTSEEQFF
clone_size: NA; d_call: NA; j_call: TRBJ1-2; cdr3_length: 16; v_call: TRBV14; cdr3_nt: TGTGCCAGCAGCCCCAGGGTCAAAAACGGTTACTATGGCTACACCTTC; cdr3_aa: CASSPRVKNGYYGYTF
clone_size: NA; d_call: NA; j_call: TRBJ2-1; cdr3_length: 17; v_call: TRBV6-2/TRBV6-3; cdr3_nt: TGTGCCAGCAGTTACACGGGTGGGGACAACTCCTACAATGAGCAGTTCTTC; cdr3_aa: CASSYTGGDNSYNEQFF
clone_size: NA; d_call: NA; j_call: TRBJ2-2; cdr3_length: 11; v_call: TRBV25-1; cdr3_nt: TGTGCCAGCAGGATGGCCGGGGAGCTGTTTTTT; cdr3_aa: CASRMAGELFF
clone_size: NA; d_call: NA; j_call: TRBJ1-2; cdr3_length: 13; v_call: TRBV28; cdr3_nt: TGTGCCAGCAGTTTGCGGCAGAACTATGGCTACACCTTC; cdr3_aa: CASSLRQNYGYTF
clone_size: NA; d_call: NA; j_call: TRBJ2-1; cdr3_length: 15; v_call: TRBV11-3; cdr3_nt: TGTGCCAGCAGTTCAAGCCGGGACGCCAACAATGAGCAGTTCTTC; cdr3_aa: CASSSSRDANNEQFF
clone_size: NA; d_call: TRBD1; j_call: TRBJ1-5; cdr3_length: 14; v_call: TRBV2; cdr3_nt: TGTGCCAGCAGTGGACAGGGGCAAAATCAGCCCCAGCATTTT; cdr3_aa: CASSGQGQNQPQHF
clone_size: NA; d_call: TRBD1; j_call: TRBJ2-3; cdr3_length: 14; v_call: TRBV28; cdr3_nt: TGTGCCAGCAGTCTACAGGGGGCGCTGGATACGCAGTATTTT; cdr3_aa: CASSLQGALDTQYF
clone_size: NA; d_call: NA; j_call: TRBJ2-7; cdr3_length: 14; v_call: TRBV5-4; cdr3_nt: TGTGCCAGCAGCAGCCGACTAGGAGAGAACGAGCAGTACTTC; cdr3_aa: CASSSRLGENEQYF
clone_size: NA; d_call: NA; j_call: TRBJ2-5; cdr3_length: 15; v_call: TRBV3-1/TRBV3-2; cdr3_nt: TGTGCCAGCAGCCAAGTGGGATGGTACCAAGAGACCCAGTACTTC; cdr3_aa: CASSQVGWYQETQYF
clone_size: NA; d_call: NA; j_call: TRBJ2-7; cdr3_length: 14; v_call: TRBV6-5; cdr3_nt: TGTGCCATTCCAAAAGGCTGGAGCTCCTACGAGCAGTACTTC; cdr3_aa: CAIPKGWSSYEQYF
clone_size: NA; d_call: NA; j_call: TRBJ1-5; cdr3_length: 16; v_call: TRBV5-1; cdr3_nt: TGCGCCAGCAGCTTGGCCAGTCGGAAACTCAATCAGCCCCAGCATTTT; cdr3_aa: CASSLASRKLNQPQHF
clone_size: NA; d_call: NA; j_call: TRBJ1-1; cdr3_length: 14; v_call: TRBV4-3; cdr3_nt: TGCGCCAGCAGCCAAGAAGGGGCGGACACTGAAGCTTTCTTT; cdr3_aa: CASSQEGADTEAFF
clone_size: NA; d_call: NA; j_call: TRBJ2-3; cdr3_length: 14; v_call: TRBV11-2; cdr3_nt: TGTGCCAGCAGCTTATTGAGCGGGACAGATACGCAGTATTTT; cdr3_aa: CASSLLSGTDTQYF
clone_size: NA; d_call: NA; j_call: TRBJ1-1; cdr3_length: 12; v_call: TRBV28; cdr3_nt: TGTGCCAGCAGTTTGGGGAACACTGAAGCTTTCTTT; cdr3_aa: CASSLGNTEAFF
clone_size: NA; d_call: NA; j_call: TRBJ2-7; cdr3_length: 16; v_call: TRBV4-2; cdr3_nt: TGTGCCAGCAGCCAAGGCGGGGTAGCGGTCTCCTACGAGCAGTACTTC; cdr3_aa: CASSQGGVAVSYEQYF
clone_size: NA; d_call: NA; j_call: TRBJ2-4; cdr3_length: 10; v_call: TRBV6-5; cdr3_nt: TGTGCCAGCAGTACAAACATTCAGTACTTC; cdr3_aa: CASSTNIQYF
clone_size: NA; d_call: TRBD2; j_call: TRBJ2-5; cdr3_length: 16; v_call: TRBV5-1; cdr3_nt: TGCGCCAGCAGCATTGGACTAGCGGGAGGCCAAGAGACCCAGTACTTC; cdr3_aa: CASSIGLAGGQETQYF
clone_size: NA; d_call: TRBD1; j_call: TRBJ1-4; cdr3_length: 17; v_call: TRBV7-9; cdr3_nt: TGTGCCAGCAGCTTAGTGGGACAGGCTTCCCTCAAGGAAAAACTGTTTTTT; cdr3_aa: CASSLVGQASLKEKLFF
clone_size: NA; d_call: NA; j_call: TRBJ2-2; cdr3_length: 11; v_call: TRBV7-9; cdr3_nt: TGTGCCAGCAGCTTGCTCGGGGAGCTGTTTTTT; cdr3_aa: CASSLLGELFF
clone_size: once; d_call: NA; j_call: TRBJ2-6; cdr3_length: 16; v_call: TRBV30; cdr3_nt: TGTGCCTGGAGTACGCTGGGAAGCTCTGGGGCCAACGTCCTGACTTTC; cdr3_aa: CAWSTLGSSGANVLTF
clone_size: NA; d_call: TRBD1; j_call: TRBJ2-2; cdr3_length: 14; v_call: TRBV11-3; cdr3_nt: TGTGCCAGCAGCGAAAACAGGGGAACCGGGGAGCTGTTTTTT; cdr3_aa: CASSENRGTGELFF
clone_size: few; d_call: TRBD1; j_call: TRBJ2-1; cdr3_length: 15; v_call: TRBV5-1; cdr3_nt: TGCGCCAGCAGCCAAGAGGGACAGTTATACAATGAGCAGTTCTTC; cdr3_aa: CASSQEGQLYNEQFF
clone_size: NA; d_call: NA; j_call: TRBJ2-1; cdr3_length: 11; v_call: TRBV7-8; cdr3_nt: TGTGCCAGCAGCCCACTAACAGAGCAGTTCTTC; cdr3_aa: CASSPLTEQFF
clone_size: NA; d_call: NA; j_call: TRBJ1-2; cdr3_length: 13; v_call: TRBV28; cdr3_nt: TGTGCCAGCAGTTCCAGGACAGACCAAGGCTACACCTTC; cdr3_aa: CASSSRTDQGYTF